These 30 T cell receptor beta chains were sequenced from one sample in a study of T cells in Graves' hyperthyroidism and ophthalmopathy. Template material for amplifying TCR beta CDR3 regions consisted of RNA transcripts. HTBI primers drove first-round RT-PCR of the TCR CDR3. TCRdb reprocessed the multiplex PCR reads via MiXCR and lists one record per CDR3 protein. In the table there are about 410,000 distinct CDR3 sequences, around 15% of which are singletons. Sequenced input: blood. Source of these receptors: a young man with Graves' ophthalmopathy.

The chain links TRBV24-1 to TRBJ2-2, with D uncertain. Germline V lookup: CDR1 KGHDR, CDR2 SFDVKD. This CDR3 contains 13 residues. V was cut by 6 bases and J by 2 bases, with 6 bases left in between. CDR3 DNA sequence: TGTGCCACCAGTCCTTACAACACCGGGGAGCTGTTTTTT. Translation: CATSPYNTGELFF.

The chain is built from TRBV5-8 and TRBJ2-7, with 7 bases lining up with TRBD1. The CDR3 is 13 residues long. Trimming cost V 9 bases and J 4 bases; bases outside gene matches: 10. CDR1 and CDR2 from the germline V gene are SGHTS and YDEGEE. The DNA for the CDR3 is TGTGCCACACACCGGGACAGAATTTACGAGCAGTACTTC. This gives the protein CATHRDRIYEQYF.

The J gene is TRBJ2-2, the V gene TRBV10-3; TRBD1 agrees at 7 bases. The CDR3 is made up of 18 amino acids. The germline gives CDR1 ENHRY, CDR2 SYGVKD. V lost 2 bases, J lost 0 bases, and 9 bases stayed unmatched. The CDR3 DNA sequence: TGTGCCATCAGTGAGGGTCCGAGGGGGCTTTCGAACACCGGGGAGCTGTTTTTT. This encodes CAISEGPRGLSNTGELFF.

The chain has TRBV5-1 and TRBJ2-7; D possibly corresponds to TRBD2 (5 bases). The V gene's germline CDR1 is SGHRS and CDR2 YFSETQ. Trimming pared 5 bases from V and 0 bases from J, leaving 12 bases between. The CDR3 has 14 residues. The CDR3 protein is CASRRVEGSYEQYF. CDR3 coding DNA: TGCGCCAGCAGGCGGGTAGAAGGCTCCTACGAGCAGTACTTC.

V is TRBV19 and J is TRBJ2-1; D might be TRBD2 (6 bases). This CDR3 contains 12 residues. Germline assignment: CDR1 LNHDA and CDR2 SQIVND (reference sequence). The V gene lost 7 bases and the J gene lost 6 bases, with 10 bases spanning the gap. This chain's CDR3 is CASTSALNEQFF. The DNA of the CDR3 is TGTGCCAGTACTAGCGCCCTCAATGAGCAGTTCTTC.

This clonotype was counted many times. The CDR3 nucleotides read TGTGCCAGCAGCGTCATGGATACGCAGTATTTT. Its translation: CASSVMDTQYF. The genes are TRBV5-6 and TRBJ2-3; D uncertain. This CDR3 is 11 amino acids long. V lost 4 bases to trimming and J lost 6 bases, with 6 bases between them. Germline V gene data show CDR1 as SGHDT and CDR2 as YYEEEE. Variable domain in full (rest from reference TRBV5-6 and TRBJ2-3): DAGVTQSPTHLIKTRGQQVTLRCSPKSGHDTVSWYQQALGQGPQFIFQYYEEEERQRGNFPDRFSGHQFPNYSSELNVNALLLGDSALYLCASSVMDTQYFGPGTRLTVL.

This clonotype was counted a single time. The junction does not match germline at one end; this may be a read error. This chain joins TRBV28 and TRBJ2-3; D is undetermined. This CDR3 region has 15 residues. Germline V lookup: CDR1 MDHEN, CDR2 SYDVKM. CDR3: CASGLSASLADTQYF. The CDR3 coding sequence is TGTGCCAGCGGTTTAAGCGCCTCCCTTGCGGATACGCAGTATTTT.

This clonotype was counted between two and nine times. With a much larger clone just one base away, this may be a read error. The rearrangement joins TRBV20-1 to TRBJ2-1, with a possible D match to TRBD1 (6 bases). The CDR3 is 13 residues long. The ends were cut back, 1 base at V and 10 bases at J, with 14 bases in the middle. CDR1 is DFQATT and CDR2 is SNEGSKA in the germline V gene (reference sequence). Written as DNA, the CDR3 is TGCAGTGCTAGAGTACAGGGCTTTGACGAGCAGTTCTTC. Its protein is CSARVQGFDEQFF.

This clonotype was picked up many times. The V and J genes are TRBV11-1 and TRBJ2-3; 12 bases map to TRBD1. Germline trimming cut 5 bases from V and 6 bases from J; bases unmatched to any gene: 6. CDR1 is SGHAT, CDR2 FQDESV, per germline (reference sequence). The CDR3 runs to 15 residues. Written as DNA, the CDR3 is TGTGCCAGCAGCGTGGGACAGGGGGCTTCGGATACGCAGTATTTT. Translating gives CASSVGQGASDTQYF.

The table lists this clonotype with many counts. J is TRBJ1-2 and V is TRBV29-1, with D perhaps TRBD1 (6 bases). Germline-derived CDR1 and CDR2 are SQVTM and ANQGSEA. The CDR3 is made up of 14 amino acids. Trimming removed 4 bases from V and 2 bases from J, with 14 bases in between. The CDR3 DNA reads as TGCAGCGTTGCCTCAGGGGATCCCAACTATGGCTACACCTTC. It encodes CSVASGDPNYGYTF.

The V call is TRBV7-2, the J call TRBJ2-2; 9 bases align to TRBD1. V dropped 4 bases and J dropped 7; count of bases not matched to a gene: 7. Germline V gene data show CDR1 as SGHTA and CDR2 as FQGNSA. The CDR3 spans 15 residues. The CDR3 DNA reads as TGTGCCAGCAGCTCACAGGGGGCGCGTAGCGGGGAGCTGTTTTTT. Protein: CASSSQGARSGELFF.

This clonotype was recorded many times. V and J are TRBV7-9 and TRBJ2-7; D could derive from TRBD1 or TRBD2 (5 bases each). The V end lost 6 bases, the J end lost 5 bases, and 14 bases lay between the germline ends. Per germline, CDR1 SEHNR and CDR2 FQNEAQ (reference sequence). The CDR3 spans 13 residues. In DNA, the CDR3 is TGTGCCAGCAGTCCAGGGACGGCTCACGAGCAGTACTTC. It is translated as CASSPGTAHEQYF.

This clonotype was detected only a few times. The genes are TRBV2 and TRBJ1-2, with D tentatively TRBD1 (6 bases). This CDR3 contains 14 residues. The V end lost 2 bases, the J end lost 4 bases, and 11 bases lay between the germline ends. In germline, CDR1 is SNHLY, CDR2 FYNNEI. This CDR3 is CASSEIGTSYGYTF. CDR3 sequence (DNA): TGTGCCAGCAGTGAAATCGGGACATCCTATGGCTACACCTTC.

This clonotype was counted at least ten times. This rearrangement joins TRBV20-1 to TRBJ2-1; 10 bases are shared with TRBD2. The CDR3 totals 15 residues. The germline CDR1 and CDR2 sequences are DFQATT and SNEGSKA (reference sequence). Trimming cost V 1 base and J 10 bases; bases outside gene matches: 10. CDR3 nucleotides: TGCAGTGCTAGAGTTGGGCTAGCGGGAGTTCAGGAGCAGTTCTTC. It yields the protein CSARVGLAGVQEQFF.

This clonotype was detected only a few times. The chain is built from TRBV7-3 and TRBJ2-3; 13 positions agree with TRBD2. Trimming removed 3 bases from V and 4 bases from J; junction bases left unmatched: 19. CDR3 length: 21 residues. CDR1 SGHTA and CDR2 FQGTGA come from the germline V gene. CDR3 in amino acids: CASSFHFGLAGERGAPDTQYF. CDR3 sequence (DNA): TGTGCCAGCAGCTTCCACTTCGGACTAGCGGGAGAGAGGGGGGCACCAGATACGCAGTATTTT.

This clonotype has a count of ten or more. CDR3 loop: CASSFPTGAQETQYF. Here the CDR3 DNA reads TGCGCCAGCAGCTTCCCTACAGGGGCCCAAGAGACCCAGTACTTC. The genes are TRBV5-1 and TRBJ2-5; 7 bases agree with TRBD1. Trimming at V came to 2 bases and at J to 1 base, leaving 5 bases not matched to a gene. The germline V gene encodes CDR1 SGHRS and CDR2 YFSETQ. The CDR3 covers 15 residues.

This clonotype was seen repeatedly, ten times or more. CDR3 residues: CASSDNNAGRANEQFF. The CDR3 DNA reads as TGTGCCAGCAGTGATAATAATGCGGGACGGGCCAATGAGCAGTTCTTC. This chain links TRBV2 with TRBJ2-1; maybe TRBD2 (6 bases). The CDR3 totals 16 residues. Germline CDR1 SNHLY, CDR2 FYNNEI. Trimming took off 3 bases at V and 6 bases at J, with 18 bases between the two ends.

This clonotype was picked up many times. The V call is TRBV29-1, the J call TRBJ2-7; 8 bases are a match to TRBD2. Germline V CDR1 and CDR2: SQVTM, ANQGSEA. The CDR3 is 13 amino acids. The junction had 3 bases not matched to a gene; V was cut back by 4 bases and J by 1 base. In DNA, the CDR3 is TGCAGCGTTGGGACTAGCAGTTCCTACGAGCAGTACTTC. Translated: CSVGTSSSYEQYF.

This clonotype was picked up a small number of times. J is TRBJ1-4 and V is TRBV4-1; perhaps TRBD1 as D (5 bases). Trimming removed 6 bases at V and 0 bases at J, with 17 bases between. This CDR3 region has 17 residues. Germline V gene data show CDR1 as MGHRA and CDR2 as YSYEKL. DNA of the CDR3: TGCGCCAGCAGTCGGAGAAGACAGTTTGCAACTAATGAAAAACTGTTTTTT. Translation gives CASSRRRQFATNEKLFF.

There are many counts of this clonotype. The DNA for the CDR3 is TGTGCCAGCTCGACTGCCTACGAGCAGTACTTC. Translating gives CASSTAYEQYF. The V call is TRBV3-1, the J call TRBJ2-7; D gene uncertain. The germline V gene has CDR1 LGHDT and CDR2 YNNKEL (reference sequence). CDR3 length: 11 amino acids. Trimming left V 8 bases short and J 2 bases short, with 7 bases between.

This clonotype was observed many times. The J gene is TRBJ2-2, the V gene TRBV7-9; D is uncertain. V was trimmed by 8 bases and J by 4 bases, leaving 11 bases between them. Per germline, CDR1 SEHNR and CDR2 FQNEAQ (reference sequence). This CDR3 is 13 amino acids long. Here the CDR3 reads CASPASGTGELFF. CDR3 nucleotides: TGTGCCAGCCCCGCCTCCGGCACCGGGGAGCTGTTTTTT.

Concerning this clonotype itself: A much larger clonotype is one base distant, so this may be a read error. V and J are TRBV12-3 or TRBV12-4 and TRBJ2-2, with 8 nucleotides matching TRBD1. The CDR3 consists of 15 residues. V gave up 4 bases and J gave up 3 bases; unmatched junction bases: 4. The CDR3 sequence: CASSYSTGDTGELFF. CDR3 nucleotides: TGTGCCAGCAGTTACTCGACAGGGGACACCGGGGAGCTGTTTTTT.

The sample holds many counts of this clonotype. V usage is TRBV20-1 and J usage is TRBJ2-5; D might be TRBD2 (5 bases). V was cut by 0 bases and J by 5 bases, with 19 bases left in between. Germline assignment: CDR1 DFQATT and CDR2 SNEGSKA (reference sequence). This CDR3 comprises 16 residues. The CDR3 DNA is TGCAGTGCTAGAGATTGGTACGGGAACCGGAGGGAGACCCAGTACTTC. This codes for CSARDWYGNRRETQYF.

This CDR3 reads CASSIGLRGEQYF. The CDR3 region has the DNA TGTGCCAGTAGTATAGGTCTCCGTGGCGAGCAGTACTTC. The chain combines TRBV19 with TRBJ2-7; D not certain. Germline assignment: CDR1 LNHDA and CDR2 SQIVND (reference sequence). The CDR3 is made up of 13 amino acids. The germline V and J ends were trimmed by 1 base and 6 bases, with 10 bases remaining between them.

The chain couples TRBV6-1 to TRBJ2-2; D may be TRBD1 or TRBD2 (5 bases each). Trimming stripped 5 bases from V and 3 bases from J, with 13 bases between. The CDR3 consists of 15 residues. Germline V gene data show CDR1 as MNHNS and CDR2 as SASEGT. The CDR3 bases are TGTGCCAGCAGTCCCCAGGGACCCGACACCGGGGAGCTGTTTTTT. Translating gives CASSPQGPDTGELFF.

The chain recombines TRBV28 with TRBJ2-5; the D is unclear. This CDR3 has 12 amino acids. V was trimmed by 9 bases and J by 2 bases, leaving 10 bases between them. Germline V CDR1 and CDR2: MDHEN, SYDVKM. The CDR3 region has the DNA TGTGCCAGTATGGACGGGCAAGAGACCCAGTACTTC. It yields the protein CASMDGQETQYF.

Concerning this clonotype itself: Since the CDR3 does not end with the conserved phenylalanine or tryptophan, this likely comes from a read error. The rearrangement joins TRBV4-1 to TRBJ2-7, with 8 bases identical to TRBD2. V lost 1 base and J lost 3; bases outside the gene matches: 5. Germline V lookup: CDR1 MGHRA, CDR2 YSYEKL. The CDR3 spans 15 residues. The CDR3: CASSQAREGIYEQYS. CDR3 DNA sequence: TGCGCCAGCAGCCAAGCTCGGGAGGGTATCTACGAGCAGTACTCC.

This clonotype was picked up many times. The gene calls are TRBV24-1 and TRBJ1-5, with TRBD1 matching 9 bases. CDR1 KGHDR and CDR2 SFDVKD come from the germline V gene. J gave up 4 bases and V 4 bases, and 1 base lay outside the gene matches. The CDR3 totals 14 residues. CDR3 nucleotides: TGTGCCACCAGTGAACAGGGGGCGAATCAGCCCCAGCATTTT. As protein: CATSEQGANQPQHF.

This clonotype was seen at least ten times. The rearrangement uses TRBV11-2 and TRBJ1-1; D is uncertain. Germline assignment: CDR1 SGHAT and CDR2 FQNNGV. The V end was cut by 5 bases, the J end by 2 bases, with 9 bases between. The CDR3 spans 13 residues. This chain's CDR3 is CASSVSKNTEAFF. CDR3 nucleotides: TGTGCCAGCAGCGTGTCTAAAAACACTGAAGCTTTCTTT.

The sample holds many counts of this clonotype. This chain links TRBV19 with TRBJ2-7, with D tentatively TRBD1 or TRBD2 (5 bases each). Germline-derived CDR1 and CDR2 are LNHDA and SQIVND (reference sequence). The length of the CDR3 is 13 residues. V lost 1 base and J 3 bases, leaving 7 bases between the germline ends. The CDR3 region is CASSIGGGYEQYF. The CDR3 bases are TGTGCCAGTAGTATAGGTGGGGGCTACGAGCAGTACTTC.